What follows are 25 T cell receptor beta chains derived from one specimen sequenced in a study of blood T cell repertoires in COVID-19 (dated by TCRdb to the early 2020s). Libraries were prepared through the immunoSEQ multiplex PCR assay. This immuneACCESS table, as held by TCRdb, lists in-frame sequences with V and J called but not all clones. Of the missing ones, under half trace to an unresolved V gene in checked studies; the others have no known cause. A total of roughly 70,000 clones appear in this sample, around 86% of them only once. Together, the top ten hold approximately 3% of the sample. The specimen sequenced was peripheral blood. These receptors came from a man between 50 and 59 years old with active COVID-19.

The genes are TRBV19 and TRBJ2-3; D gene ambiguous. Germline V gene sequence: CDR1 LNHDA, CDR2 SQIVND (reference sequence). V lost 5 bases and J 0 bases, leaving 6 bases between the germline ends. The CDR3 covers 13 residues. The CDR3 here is CASSWQSTDTQYF. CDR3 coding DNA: TGTGCCAGTAGTTGGCAGAGCACAGATACGCAGTATTTT.

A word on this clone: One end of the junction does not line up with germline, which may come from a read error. The CDR3 DNA reads as TGTGCCAGCACCAGAACCCAGGGCCGAATAATCTCCTTC. It specifies CASTRTQGRIISF. The chain has TRBV6-5 and TRBJ1-2; D may be TRBD1 (5 bases). The CDR3 runs 13 residues. CDR1 and CDR2 from the germline V gene are MNHEY and SVGAGI.

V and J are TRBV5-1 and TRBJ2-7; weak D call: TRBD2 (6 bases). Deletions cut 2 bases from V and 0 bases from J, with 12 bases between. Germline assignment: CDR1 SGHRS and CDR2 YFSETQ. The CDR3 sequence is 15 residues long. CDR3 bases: TGCGCCAGCAGCTTTTTAGGGACTCCCTCCTACGAGCAGTACTTC. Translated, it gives CASSFLGTPSYEQYF. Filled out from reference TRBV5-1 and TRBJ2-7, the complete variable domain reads KAGVTQTPRYLIKTRGQQVTLSCSPISGHRSVSWYQQTPGQGLQFLFEYFSETQRNKGNFPGRFSGRQFSNSRSEMNVSTLELGDSALYLCASSFLGTPSYEQYFGPGTRLTVT.

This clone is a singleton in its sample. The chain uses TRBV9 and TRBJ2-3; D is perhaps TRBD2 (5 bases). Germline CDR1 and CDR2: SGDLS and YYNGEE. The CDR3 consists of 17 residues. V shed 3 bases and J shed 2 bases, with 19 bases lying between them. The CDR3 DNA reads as TGTGCCAGCAGCGCCCGGGATAGCTTAAAAATCACAGATACGCAGTATTTT. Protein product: CASSARDSLKITDTQYF. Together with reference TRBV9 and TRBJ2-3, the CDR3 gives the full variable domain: DSGVTQTPKHLITATGQRVTLRCSPRSGDLSVYWYQQSLDQGLQFLIQYYNGEERAKGNILERFSAQQFPDLHSELNLSSLELGDSALYFCASSARDSLKITDTQYFGPGTRLTVL.

The CDR3 sequence: CARSCTGTVYNSPLHF. DNA for the CDR3: TGTGCCAGAAGCTGTACCGGGACAGTCTATAATTCACCCCTCCACTTT. The rearrangement uses TRBV7-5 and TRBJ1-6; the DNA was not compared with TRBD1, the D call given in the table. TRBV7-5 is labeled a pseudogene. The CDR3 loop spans 16 amino acids.

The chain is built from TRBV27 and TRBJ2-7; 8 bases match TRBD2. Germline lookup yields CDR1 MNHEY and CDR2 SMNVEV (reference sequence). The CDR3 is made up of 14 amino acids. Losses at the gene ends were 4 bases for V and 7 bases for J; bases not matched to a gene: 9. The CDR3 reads CASSSGRGDLEQYF. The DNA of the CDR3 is TGTGCCAGCAGTTCCGGGCGGGGGGACCTTGAGCAGTACTTC.

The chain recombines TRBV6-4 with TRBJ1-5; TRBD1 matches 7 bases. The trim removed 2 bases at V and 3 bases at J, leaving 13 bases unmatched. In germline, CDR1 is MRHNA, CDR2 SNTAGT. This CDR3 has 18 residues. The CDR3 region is CASSDPDLYRGSNQPQHF. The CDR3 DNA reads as TGTGCCAGCAGTGACCCCGACCTCTACAGGGGCTCCAATCAGCCCCAGCATTTT.

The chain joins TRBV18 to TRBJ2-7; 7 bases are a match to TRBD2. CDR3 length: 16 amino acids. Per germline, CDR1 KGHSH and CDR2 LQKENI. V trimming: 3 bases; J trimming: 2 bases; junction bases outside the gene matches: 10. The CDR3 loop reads CASSPRGVGGAYEQYF. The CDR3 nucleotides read TGTGCCAGCTCACCCCGAGGAGTGGGGGGGGCCTACGAGCAGTACTTC.

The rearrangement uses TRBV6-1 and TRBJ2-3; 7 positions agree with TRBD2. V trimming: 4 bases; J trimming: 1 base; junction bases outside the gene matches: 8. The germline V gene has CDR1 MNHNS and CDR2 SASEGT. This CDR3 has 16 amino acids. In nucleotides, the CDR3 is TGTGCCAGCAGTGGGGACCGGGACTACCGCACAGATACGCAGTATTTT. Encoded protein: CASSGDRDYRTDTQYF.

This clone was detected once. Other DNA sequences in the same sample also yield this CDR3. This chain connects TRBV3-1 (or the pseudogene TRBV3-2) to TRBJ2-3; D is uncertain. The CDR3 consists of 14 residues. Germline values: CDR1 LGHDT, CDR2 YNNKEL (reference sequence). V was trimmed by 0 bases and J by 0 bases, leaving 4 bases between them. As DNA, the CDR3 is TGTGCCAGCAGCCAAGATCCTAGCACAGATACGCAGTATTTT. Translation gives CASSQDPSTDTQYF.

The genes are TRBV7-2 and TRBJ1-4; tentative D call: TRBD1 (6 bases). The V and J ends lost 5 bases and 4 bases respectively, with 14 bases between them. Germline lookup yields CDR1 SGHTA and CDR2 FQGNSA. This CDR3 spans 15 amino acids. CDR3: CASSPGTGLNEKLFF. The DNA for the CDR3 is TGTGCCAGCAGCCCTGGCACAGGGCTTAATGAAAAACTGTTTTTT. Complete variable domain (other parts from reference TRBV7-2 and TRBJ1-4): GAGVSQSPSNKVTEKGKDVELRCDPISGHTALYWYRQSLGQGLEFLIYFQGNSAPDKSGLPSDRFSAERTGGSVSTLTIQRTQQEDSAVYLCASSPGTGLNEKLFFGSGTQLSVL.

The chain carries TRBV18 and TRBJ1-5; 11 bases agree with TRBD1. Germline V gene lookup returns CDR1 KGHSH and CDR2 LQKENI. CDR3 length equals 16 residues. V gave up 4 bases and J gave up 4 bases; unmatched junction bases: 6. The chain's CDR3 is CASSLGQGAFNQPQHF. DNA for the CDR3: TGTGCCAGCTCACTCGGACAGGGGGCATTTAATCAGCCCCAGCATTTT.

Here the CDR3 reads CSVGETPTGERGYTF. The CDR3 nucleotides read TGCAGCGTTGGAGAAACCCCAACAGGGGAGCGAGGCTACACCTTC. The chain has TRBV29-1 and TRBJ1-2; 7 nucleotides line up with TRBD1. This CDR3 spans 15 amino acids. J lost 8 bases, V lost 4 bases, and 16 bases had no gene match. CDR1 is SQVTM, CDR2 ANQGSEA, per germline.

This chain's CDR3 is CASSVSGRVNEQFF. The CDR3 DNA reads TGTGCCAGCAGTGTTAGCGGGAGGGTTAATGAGCAGTTCTTC. The chain combines TRBV6-4 with TRBJ2-1; 11 positions match TRBD2. J lost 7 bases, V lost 4 bases, and 3 bases had no gene match. The CDR3 runs to 14 residues. Germline loops: CDR1 MRHNA, CDR2 SNTAGT.

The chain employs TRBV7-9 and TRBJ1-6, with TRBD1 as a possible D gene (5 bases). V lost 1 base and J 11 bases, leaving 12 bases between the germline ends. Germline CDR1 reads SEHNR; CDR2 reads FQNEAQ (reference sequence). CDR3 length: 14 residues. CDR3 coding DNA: TGTGCCAGCAGCTTAGGGACATCGGGGGCACCCCTCCACTTT. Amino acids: CASSLGTSGAPLHF.

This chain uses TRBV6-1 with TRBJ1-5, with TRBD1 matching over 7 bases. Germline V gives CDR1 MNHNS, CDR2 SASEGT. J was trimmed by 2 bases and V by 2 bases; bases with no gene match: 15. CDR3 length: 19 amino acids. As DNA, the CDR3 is TGTGCCAGCAGTGAAATGTTAGGTGAAGGGGGCTCTGGCAATCAGCCCCAGCATTTT. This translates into CASSEMLGEGGSGNQPQHF.

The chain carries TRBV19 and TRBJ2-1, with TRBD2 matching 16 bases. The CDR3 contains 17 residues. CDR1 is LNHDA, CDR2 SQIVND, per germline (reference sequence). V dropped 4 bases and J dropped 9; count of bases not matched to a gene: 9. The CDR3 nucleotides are TGTGCCAGTAGTAGTTCGGGACTAGCGGGGGGGCAACCTGAGCAGTTCTTC. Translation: CASSSSGLAGGQPEQFF.

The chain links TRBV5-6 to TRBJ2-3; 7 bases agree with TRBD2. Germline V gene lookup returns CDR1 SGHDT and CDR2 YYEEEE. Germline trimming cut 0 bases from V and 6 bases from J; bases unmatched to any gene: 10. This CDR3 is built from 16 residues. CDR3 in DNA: TGTGCCAGCAGCTTGGCGGCTAGCGGTTATGGGGATACGCAGTATTTT. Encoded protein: CASSLAASGYGDTQYF. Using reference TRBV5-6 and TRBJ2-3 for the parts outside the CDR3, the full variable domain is DAGVTQSPTHLIKTRGQQVTLRCSPKSGHDTVSWYQQALGQGPQFIFQYYEEEERQRGNFPDRFSGHQFPNYSSELNVNALLLGDSALYLCASSLAASGYGDTQYFGPGTRLTVL.

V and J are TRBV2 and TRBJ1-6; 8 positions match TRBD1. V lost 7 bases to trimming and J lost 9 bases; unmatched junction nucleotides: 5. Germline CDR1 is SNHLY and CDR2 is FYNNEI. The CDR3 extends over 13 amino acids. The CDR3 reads CASIDRGSSPLHF. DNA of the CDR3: TGTGCCAGCATCGACAGGGGTAGTTCACCCCTCCACTTT.

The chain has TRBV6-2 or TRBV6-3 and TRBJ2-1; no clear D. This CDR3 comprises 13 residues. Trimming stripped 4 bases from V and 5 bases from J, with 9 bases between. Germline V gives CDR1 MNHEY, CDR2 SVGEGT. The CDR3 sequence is CASSSGPDNEQFF. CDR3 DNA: TGTGCCAGCAGTTCTGGGCCCGACAATGAGCAGTTCTTC.

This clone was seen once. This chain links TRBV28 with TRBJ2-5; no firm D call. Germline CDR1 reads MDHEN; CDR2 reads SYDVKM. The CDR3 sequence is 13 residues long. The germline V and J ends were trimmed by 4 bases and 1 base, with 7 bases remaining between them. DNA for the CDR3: TGTGCCAGCAGTTCGGGTAGCCAAGAGACCCAGTACTTC. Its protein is CASSSGSQETQYF.

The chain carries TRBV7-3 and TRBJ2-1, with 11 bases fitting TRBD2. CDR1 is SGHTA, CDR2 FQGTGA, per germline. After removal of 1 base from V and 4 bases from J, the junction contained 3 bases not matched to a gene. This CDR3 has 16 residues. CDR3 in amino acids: CASSLRGLAAYNEQFF. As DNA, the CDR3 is TGTGCCAGCAGCTTAAGGGGACTAGCGGCTTACAATGAGCAGTTCTTC. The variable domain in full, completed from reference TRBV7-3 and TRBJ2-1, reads GAGVSQTPSNKVTEKGKYVELRCDPISGHTALYWYRQSLGQGPEFLIYFQGTGAADDSGLPNDRFFAVRPEGSVSTLKIQRTERGDSAVYLCASSLRGLAAYNEQFFGPGTRLTVL.

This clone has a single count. CDR3 coding DNA: TGTGCCAGCAGCTCCCCGACTAGTATCACAGATACGCAGTATTTT. It codes for CASSSPTSITDTQYF. The chain employs TRBV5-5 and TRBJ2-3; maybe TRBD2 (6 bases). The V end lost 3 bases, the J end lost 2 bases, and 13 bases lay between the germline ends. CDR3 length equals 15 residues. CDR1 and CDR2 from the germline V gene are SGHKS and YYEKEE (reference sequence).

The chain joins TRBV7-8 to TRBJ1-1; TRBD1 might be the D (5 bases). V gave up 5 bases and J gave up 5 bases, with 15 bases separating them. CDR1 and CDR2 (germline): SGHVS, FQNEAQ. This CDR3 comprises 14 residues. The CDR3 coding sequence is TGTGCCAGCAGCCGAGGACCCCGGGGGACTGAAGCTTTCTTT. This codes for CASSRGPRGTEAFF. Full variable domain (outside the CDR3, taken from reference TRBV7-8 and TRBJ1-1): GAGVSQSPRYKVAKRGQDVALRCDPISGHVSLFWYQQALGQGPEFLTYFQNEAQLDKSGLPSDRFFAERPEGSVSTLKIQRTQQEDSAVYLCASSRGPRGTEAFFGQGTRLTVV.

The DNA of the CDR3 is TGTGCCAGCAGCTTGGAACGGAGGCTTAATTCACCCCTCCACTTT. Protein product: CASSLERRLNSPLHF. The rearrangement uses TRBV11-2 and TRBJ1-6; D is ambiguous. This CDR3 spans 15 amino acids. Per germline, CDR1 SGHAT and CDR2 FQNNGV. Trimming shortened V by 3 bases and J by 6 bases, and 12 bases separated the two germline ends.